Below, 20 T cell receptor beta chains from the same sample are listed, as sequenced in a study of blood T cells in healthy people across ages. Using a J-beta primer mix together with a sample-barcoded 5' primer, a second PCR was run for about 6 to 11 cycles. A single record per CDR3 protein comes from TCRdb applying MiXCR to the 5' RACE reads. The data contain 2 million or so distinct CDR3 sequences, less than 50% of them singletons. Sequenced material: blood. These receptors came from a woman between 35 and 50 years old in good health.

The V call is TRBV20-1, the J call TRBJ1-6; no definite D call. V was cut by 2 bases and J by 7 bases, with 12 bases left in between. This CDR3 is built from 14 residues. In germline, CDR1 is DFQATT, CDR2 SNEGSKA (reference sequence). This chain's CDR3 is CSARKGSANSPLHF. The CDR3, as DNA: TGCAGTGCTAGAAAGGGCAGTGCGAATTCACCCCTCCACTTT.

The rearrangement joins TRBV27 to TRBJ2-1; 7 bases agree with TRBD1. With 6 bases clipped from V and 3 bases from J, the junction kept 14 bases outside the gene matches. Looked up from germline, CDR1 is MNHEY and CDR2 is SMNVEV (reference sequence). There are 17 residues in the CDR3. The DNA for the CDR3 is TGTGCCAGCAGATCCAACAGGGGACCCCTCGACTACAATGAGCAGTTCTTC. Translating gives CASRSNRGPLDYNEQFF.

This clonotype turned up a few times. V and J are TRBV12-3 or TRBV12-4 and TRBJ2-7; 12 bases match TRBD2. This CDR3 region has 16 residues. V shed 2 bases, J shed 3 bases, and the junction held 5 bases outside the gene matches. CDR3 DNA: TGTGCCAGCAGTTTAAGACTAGCGGGGGAGATCTACGAGCAGTACTTC. Amino acids: CASSLRLAGEIYEQYF.

This chain joins TRBV6-1 and TRBJ1-1; 9 positions match TRBD1. There are 17 residues in the CDR3. V lost 1 base, J lost 0 bases, and 6 bases stayed unmatched. Germline V lookup: CDR1 MNHNS, CDR2 SASEGT. DNA of the CDR3: TGTGCCAGCAGTGAAGTACTTGACAGGGGGTTGAACACTGAAGCTTTCTTT. Its protein is CASSEVLDRGLNTEAFF.

J is TRBJ2-1 and V is TRBV5-1; D is possibly TRBD2 (7 bases). There are 19 residues in the CDR3. V lost 1 base to trimming and J lost 10 bases, with 30 bases between them. In germline, CDR1 is SGHRS, CDR2 YFSETQ. This chain's CDR3 is CASSLLVRAGAEYSYEQFF. CDR3 sequence (DNA): TGCGCCAGCAGCTTGTTAGTCCGGGCGGGGGCAGAATACTCCTACGAGCAGTTCTTC.

This chain links TRBV7-9 with TRBJ1-2; the D gene is possibly TRBD1 (5 bases). Germline-derived CDR1 and CDR2 are SEHNR and FQNEAQ (reference sequence). The CDR3 has 15 residues. Trimming left V 5 bases short and J 3 bases short, with 16 bases between. CDR3 in DNA: TGTGCCAGCAGCCGCTCGGCGGGGGTTGACTATGGCTACACCTTC. It yields the protein CASSRSAGVDYGYTF.

This clonotype was found a few times. The V gene is TRBV12-3 or TRBV12-4, the J gene TRBJ1-6; tentative D call: TRBD1 (5 bases). This CDR3 spans 14 amino acids. V gave up 4 bases and J gave up 9 bases, with 13 bases separating them. CDR3: CASSSTVLGSPLHF. The CDR3 DNA reads TGTGCCAGCAGTTCGACAGTTTTGGGTTCACCCCTCCACTTT.

About this clonotype: An end of the junction differs from the germline gene, which may be a read error. The V gene is TRBV6-5, the J gene TRBJ2-3; a possible D gene is TRBD2 (6 bases). The CDR3 is 17 amino acids. CDR1 and CDR2 (germline): MNHEY, SVGAGI. CDR3: CASSYSKLANGTDAQYF. The CDR3 coding sequence is TGTGCCAGCAGTTACTCGAAACTAGCCAACGGCACAGATGCGCAGTATTTT.

This chain joins TRBV24-1 and TRBJ1-2; D might be TRBD1 (6 bases). The V end was cut by 4 bases, the J end by 4 bases, with 18 bases between. The CDR3 spans 16 residues. Germline CDR1 and CDR2: KGHDR and SFDVKD. The CDR3 coding sequence is TGTGCCACCAGTGAAACCCGACAGGCCGGGGTCTATGGCTACACCTTC. It codes for CATSETRQAGVYGYTF.

In its sample, this clonotype was seen a few times. This chain joins TRBV20-1 and TRBJ2-3, with 8 bases aligning to TRBD2. J was trimmed by 13 bases and V by 0 bases; bases with no gene match: 15. CDR1 and CDR2 (germline): DFQATT, SNEGSKA (reference sequence). The CDR3 contains 15 residues. The CDR3 DNA follows: TGCAGTGCTAGAGAATTAAGCGGGGGCCCCGCCGGGGAGTATTTT. Protein product: CSARELSGGPAGEYF.

Only a few counts were recorded for this clonotype. The CDR3: CASSQPLAGLSSYNEQFF. CDR3 bases: TGTGCCAGCAGCCAACCACTAGCGGGCCTCAGCTCCTACAATGAGCAGTTCTTC. V usage is TRBV4-2 and J usage is TRBJ2-1, with TRBD2 matching over 9 bases. V dropped 2 bases and J dropped 0; count of bases not matched to a gene: 8. Germline V gives CDR1 LGHNA, CDR2 YNFKEQ. The CDR3 extends over 18 amino acids.

CDR3 in amino acids: CSDSQEAGNYGYTF. In DNA form, the CDR3 reads TGCAGTGATTCCCAAGAGGCAGGGAACTATGGCTACACCTTC. V is TRBV20-1 and J is TRBJ1-2; D possibly corresponds to TRBD1 (5 bases). Trimming took 7 bases from V and 2 from J, leaving 17 bases between them. Per germline, CDR1 DFQATT and CDR2 SNEGSKA (reference sequence). The CDR3 length is 14 residues.

V gene TRBV7-2 combines with J gene TRBJ2-1, with 10 nucleotides matching TRBD2. The CDR3 runs 13 residues. The germline CDR1 and CDR2 sequences are SGHTA and FQGNSA. With V trimmed by 8 bases and J by 10 bases, 8 bases remained unmatched. The CDR3 DNA reads as TGTGCCAGCGGCGCCACTAGCGGGGCCGAGCAGTTCTTC. It is translated as CASGATSGAEQFF.

This chain connects TRBV7-2 to TRBJ2-7, with D perhaps matching TRBD1 (6 bases). The V gene's germline CDR1 is SGHTA and CDR2 FQGNSA. Trimming cost V 5 bases and J 6 bases, with 17 bases left between them. CDR3 size: 14 residues. In DNA form, the CDR3 reads TGTGCCAGCAGCCCGTCTTCAGGGGCTGGCGAGCAGTACTTC. Translated, it gives CASSPSSGAGEQYF.

The V call is TRBV12-3 or TRBV12-4, the J call TRBJ1-2; perhaps TRBD1 as D (5 bases). This CDR3 is 14 amino acids long. V lost 6 bases and J 8 bases, leaving 19 bases between the germline ends. The CDR3 region is CASSPSPGALGYTF. The CDR3 nucleotides read TGTGCCAGCAGCCCGTCACCTGGGGCGCTAGGCTACACCTTC.

This clonotype was recorded a few times. This chain joins TRBV4-1 and TRBJ1-2; D call uncertain. The CDR3 contains 16 residues. The V gene lost 1 base and the J gene lost 4 bases, with 16 bases spanning the gap. In germline, CDR1 is MGHRA, CDR2 YSYEKL. The chain's CDR3 is CASSQVSGSVLYGYTF. The CDR3 DNA follows: TGCGCCAGCAGCCAAGTATCAGGTTCGGTCCTCTATGGCTACACCTTC.

The chain uses TRBV3-1 and TRBJ1-5; no reliable D call. The germline V gene encodes CDR1 LGHDT and CDR2 YNNKEL (reference sequence). Trimming pared 0 bases from V and 6 bases from J, leaving 6 bases between. This CDR3 has 13 residues. The CDR3 loop reads CASSQDPLQPQHF. The CDR3, as DNA: TGTGCCAGCAGCCAAGATCCCCTTCAGCCCCAGCATTTT. Together with reference TRBV3-1 and TRBJ1-5, the CDR3 gives the full variable domain: DTAVSQTPKYLVTQMGNDKSIKCEQNLGHDTMYWYKQDSKKFLKIMFSYNNKELIINETVPNRFSPKSPDKAHLNLHINSLELGDSAVYFCASSQDPLQPQHFGDGTRLSIL.

The chain uses TRBV5-1 and TRBJ2-1; 7 bases align to TRBD1. This CDR3 is built from 13 residues. The germline V gene has CDR1 SGHRS and CDR2 YFSETQ. With 1 base clipped from V and 9 bases from J, the junction kept 4 bases outside the gene matches. DNA for the CDR3: TGCGCCAGCAGCTTGACAGGGGATGGTGAGCAGTTCTTC. It codes for CASSLTGDGEQFF.

This clonotype has more than one count but fewer than ten. The chain's CDR3 is CSANRLGGHEQYF. The DNA of the CDR3 is TGCAGTGCTAACAGGCTGGGGGGCCACGAGCAGTACTTC. The V gene is TRBV20-1, the J gene TRBJ2-4, with D perhaps assigned TRBD1 or TRBD2 (6 bases each). The J call could be wrong; TRBJ2-7 is a better fit for the DNA end. Germline V gene sequence: CDR1 DFQATT, CDR2 SNEGSKA (reference sequence). This CDR3 region has 13 residues.

This clonotype was seen only a few times. V is TRBV4-1 and J is TRBJ1-5; possibly TRBD1 for D (6 bases). The germline V gene encodes CDR1 MGHRA and CDR2 YSYEKL. The CDR3 sequence is 17 residues long. Trimming shortened V by 3 bases and J by 0 bases, and 15 bases separated the two germline ends. Here the CDR3 reads CASSHRGTGHSNQPQHF. The CDR3 DNA reads TGCGCCAGCAGCCACAGAGGAACAGGGCATAGCAATCAGCCCCAGCATTTT.